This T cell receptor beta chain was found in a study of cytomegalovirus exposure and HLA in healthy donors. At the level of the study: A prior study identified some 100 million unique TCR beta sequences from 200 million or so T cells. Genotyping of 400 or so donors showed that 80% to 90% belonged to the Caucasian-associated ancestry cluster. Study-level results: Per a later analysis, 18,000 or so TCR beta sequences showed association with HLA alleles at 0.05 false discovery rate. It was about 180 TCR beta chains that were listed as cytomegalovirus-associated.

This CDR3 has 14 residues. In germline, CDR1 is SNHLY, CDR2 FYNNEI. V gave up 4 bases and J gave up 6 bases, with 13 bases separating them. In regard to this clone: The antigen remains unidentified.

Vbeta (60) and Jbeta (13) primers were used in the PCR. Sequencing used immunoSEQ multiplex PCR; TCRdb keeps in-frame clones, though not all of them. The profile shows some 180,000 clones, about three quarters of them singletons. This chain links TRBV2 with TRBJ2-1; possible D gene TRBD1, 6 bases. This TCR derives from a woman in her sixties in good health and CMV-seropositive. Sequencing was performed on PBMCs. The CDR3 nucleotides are TGTGCCAGCAGTGGGATACAGGGTGGCAATGAGCAGTTCTTC. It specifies CASSGIQGGNEQFF.